This T cell receptor (beta chain) is drawn from a study of PD-1 blockade in mismatch repair-deficient tumors. Looking at the study overall: Patients had over ten mismatch repair-deficient cancer types and were previously treated and progressing.

About this clone: Its specificity is not known.

Study outcomes and limitations: Tumor-resident clones, often undetectable pretreatment in blood, expanded then contracted after pembrolizumab.

TCRdb keeps only in-frame clones here, not all; method: immunoSEQ multiplex PCR. Of 12,000 to 15,000 clones listed, around 84% are singletons. Mismatch repair deficiency was confirmed in all patients, by PCR or immunohistochemistry. TCRs were sequenced from a few patients responding to pembrolizumab. Germline CDR1 and CDR2: LNHDA and SQIVND (reference sequence). CDR3 length: 14 amino acids. Trimming stripped 7 bases from V and 2 bases from J, with 12 bases between. The specimen was PBMCs, collected approximately 15 weeks after starting pembrolizumab. The TCR was taken from an adult with mismatch repair-deficient cancer. V gene TRBV19 combines with J gene TRBJ1-5; D unclear. The chain's CDR3 is CASMRHQGNQPQHF. CDR3 DNA sequence: TGTGCCAGTATGCGACACCAAGGCAATCAGCCCCAGCATTTT.